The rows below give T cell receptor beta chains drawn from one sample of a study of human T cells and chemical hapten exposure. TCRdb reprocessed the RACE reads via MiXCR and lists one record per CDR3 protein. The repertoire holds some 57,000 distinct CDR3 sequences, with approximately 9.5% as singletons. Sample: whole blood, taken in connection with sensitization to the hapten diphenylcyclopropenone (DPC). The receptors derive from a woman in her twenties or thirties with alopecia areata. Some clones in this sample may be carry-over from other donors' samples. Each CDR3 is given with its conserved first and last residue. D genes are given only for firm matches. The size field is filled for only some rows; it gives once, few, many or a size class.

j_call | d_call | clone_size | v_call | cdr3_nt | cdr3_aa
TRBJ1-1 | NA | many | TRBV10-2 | TGCGCCAGCAGTGCATGGAACACTGAAGCTTTCTTT | CASSAWNTEAFF
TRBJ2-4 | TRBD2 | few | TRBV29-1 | TGCAGCGCGTACGGGGGGGGCAAAAACATTCAGTACTTC | CSAYGGGKNIQYF
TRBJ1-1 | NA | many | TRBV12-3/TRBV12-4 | TGTGCCAGCAGTCCCTCCGTGGGGACTGAAGCTTTCTTT | CASSPSVGTEAFF
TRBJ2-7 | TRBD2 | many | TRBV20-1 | TGCAGTGCGAGTCCGTCGGGGGGGAATTACGAGCAGTACTTC | CSASPSGGNYEQYF
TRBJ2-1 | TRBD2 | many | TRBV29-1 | TGCAGCGTTGTGACTAGCGGGGGTTACAATGAGCAGTTCTTC | CSVVTSGGYNEQFF
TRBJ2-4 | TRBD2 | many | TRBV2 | TGTGCCAGCCGAGAGGGGACTAGTACGGACATTCAGTACTTC | CASREGTSTDIQYF
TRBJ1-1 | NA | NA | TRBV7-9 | TGTGCCAGCAGCCAACTTCCTGACACTGAAGCTTTCTTT | CASSQLPDTEAFF
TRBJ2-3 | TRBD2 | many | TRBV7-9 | TGTGCCAGCAGCTTAGGACTAGCGGGGAGCACAGATACGCAGTATTTT | CASSLGLAGSTDTQYF
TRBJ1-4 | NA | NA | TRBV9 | TGTGCCAGCAGCGTTGGGGGGGCAACTAATGAAAAACTGTTTTTT | CASSVGGATNEKLFF
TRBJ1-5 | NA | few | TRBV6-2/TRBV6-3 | TGTGCCAGCAGTTCATCAGGGGTAGGTCAGCCCCAGCATTTT | CASSSSGVGQPQHF
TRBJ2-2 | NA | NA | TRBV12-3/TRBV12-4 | TGTGCCAGCAGAATCCATGGCGGGGAGCTGTTTTTT | CASRIHGGELFF
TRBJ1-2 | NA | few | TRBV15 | TGTGCCACCAGCAGCCGTACTAACTATGGCTACACCTTC | CATSSRTNYGYTF
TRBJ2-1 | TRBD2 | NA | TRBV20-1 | TGCAGTGCTAGAGATGGGGTACCTAGCGGGGGCTACAATGAGCAGTTCTTC | CSARDGVPSGGYNEQFF
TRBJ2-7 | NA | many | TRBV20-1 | TGCAGTGCTGCCACCGGGACTCGCCCCTACGAGCAGTACTTC | CSAATGTRPYEQYF
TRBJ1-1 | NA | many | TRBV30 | TGTGCCTGGAGTGTTGTTAATTGGGGGGAAGCTTTCTTT | CAWSVVNWGEAFF
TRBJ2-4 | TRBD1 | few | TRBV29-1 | TGCAGCGTTGACGCAGGGGGTACGAACATTCAGTACTTC | CSVDAGGTNIQYF
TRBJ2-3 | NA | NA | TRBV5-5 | TGTGCCAGCAGCTTGGGGCACCCTAGCACAGATACGCAGTATTTT | CASSLGHPSTDTQYF
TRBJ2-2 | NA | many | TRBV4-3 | TGCGCCAGCAGGGGAGGGGGAACCGGGGAGCTGTTTTTT | CASRGGGTGELFF
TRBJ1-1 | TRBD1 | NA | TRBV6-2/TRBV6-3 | TGTGCCAGCAGTCGGGGACAGTTAAGCCACACTGAAGCTTTCTTT | CASSRGQLSHTEAFF
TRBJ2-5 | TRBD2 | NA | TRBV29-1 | TGCAGCGGACGGACTAGCGGGGGGACTGAGGGGACCCAGTACTTC | CSGRTSGGTEGTQYF
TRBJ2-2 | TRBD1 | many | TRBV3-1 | TGTGCCAGCAGCCAAAAGGGGGCCCCGGGACCCGGGGAGCTGTTTTTT | CASSQKGAPGPGELFF
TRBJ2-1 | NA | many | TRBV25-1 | TGTGCCAGCAGTGAATATAACGGTCCCGATGAGCAGTTCTTC | CASSEYNGPDEQFF
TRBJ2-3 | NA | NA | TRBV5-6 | TGTGCCAGCCGCGAACTTTCGAGCACAGATACGCAGTATTTT | CASRELSSTDTQYF
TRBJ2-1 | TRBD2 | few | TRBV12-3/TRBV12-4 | TGTGCCAGCAGATTGACTAGCGGGGGTCCCAATGAGCAGTTCTTC | CASRLTSGGPNEQFF
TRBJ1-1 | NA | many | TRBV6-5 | TGTGCCAGCAGTCACTACAGGGTTACTGAAGCTTTCTTT | CASSHYRVTEAFF
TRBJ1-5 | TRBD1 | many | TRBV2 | TGTGCCAGCAGTGTGCAGGGGGCAGGTGGGAATCAGCCCCAGCATTTT | CASSVQGAGGNQPQHF
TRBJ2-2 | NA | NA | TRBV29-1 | TGCAGCGTTGACACCGGGGAGCTGTTTTTT | CSVDTGELFF
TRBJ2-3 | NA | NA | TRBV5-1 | TGCGCCAGCAGGCAGACAAGCACAGATACGCAGTATTTT | CASRQTSTDTQYF
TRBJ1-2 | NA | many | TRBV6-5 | TGTGCCAGCACCACTCCCGGACGGTCAAACTATGGCTACACCTTC | CASTTPGRSNYGYTF
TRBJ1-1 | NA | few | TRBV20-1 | TGCAGTGCTAGAGATCGAGGCGGAGGGAACACTGAAGCTTTCTTT | CSARDRGGGNTEAFF
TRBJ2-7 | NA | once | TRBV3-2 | TGTGCCAGCAGCCCGAAAGCCTTAGACGAGCAGTACTTC | CASSPKALDEQYF
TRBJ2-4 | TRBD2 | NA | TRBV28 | TGTGCCAGCAGTTTACCCCTGACTAGCGGGGGTACAAACATTCAGTACTTC | CASSLPLTSGGTNIQYF
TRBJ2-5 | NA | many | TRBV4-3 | TGCGCCAGCAGCCAAGATCACAGTACAAAAAGAGCCCAGTACTTC | CASSQDHSTKRAQYF
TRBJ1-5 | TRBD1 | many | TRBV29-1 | TGCAGCGTTTATGGAGGGGGCGCGGGCAATCAGCCCCAGCATTTT | CSVYGGGAGNQPQHF
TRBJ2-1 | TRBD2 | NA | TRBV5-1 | TGCGCCAGCAGCTTGCTAGCGGGGTCCAATGAGCAGTTCTTC | CASSLLAGSNEQFF
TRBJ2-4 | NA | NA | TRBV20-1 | TGCAGTGCTTTACTAGCCAAAAACATTCAGTACTTC | CSALLAKNIQYF
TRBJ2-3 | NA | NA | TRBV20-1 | TGCAGTGCTAGCCGGATCCTTATATCGGAAACAGATACGCAGTATTTT | CSASRILISETDTQYF
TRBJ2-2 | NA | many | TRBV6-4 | TGTGCCAGCAGTGACTCCGGACATCCCGGGGAGCTGTTTTTT | CASSDSGHPGELFF
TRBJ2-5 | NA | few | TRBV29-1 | TGCAGCGTTGACAAGCCAGGGGTTCACGAGACCCAGTACTTC | CSVDKPGVHETQYF